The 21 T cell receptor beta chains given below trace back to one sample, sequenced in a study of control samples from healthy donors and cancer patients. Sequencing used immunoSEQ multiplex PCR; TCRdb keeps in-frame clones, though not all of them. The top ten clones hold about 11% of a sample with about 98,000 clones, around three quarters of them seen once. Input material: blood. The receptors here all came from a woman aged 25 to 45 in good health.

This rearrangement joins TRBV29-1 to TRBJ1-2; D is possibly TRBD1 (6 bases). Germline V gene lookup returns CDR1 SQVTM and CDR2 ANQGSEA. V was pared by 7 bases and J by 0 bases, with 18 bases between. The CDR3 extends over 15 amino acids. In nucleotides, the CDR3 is TGCAGCGCCCAGGAAAGGACAGATTCTAACTATGGCTACACCTTC. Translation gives CSAQERTDSNYGYTF.

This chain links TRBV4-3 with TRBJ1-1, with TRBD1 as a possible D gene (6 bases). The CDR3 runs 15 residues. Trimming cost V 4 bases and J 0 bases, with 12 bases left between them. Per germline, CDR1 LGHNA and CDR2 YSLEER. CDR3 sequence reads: CASSLNQGLNTEAFF. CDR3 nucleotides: TGCGCCAGCAGCCTTAATCAGGGGTTGAACACTGAAGCTTTCTTT.

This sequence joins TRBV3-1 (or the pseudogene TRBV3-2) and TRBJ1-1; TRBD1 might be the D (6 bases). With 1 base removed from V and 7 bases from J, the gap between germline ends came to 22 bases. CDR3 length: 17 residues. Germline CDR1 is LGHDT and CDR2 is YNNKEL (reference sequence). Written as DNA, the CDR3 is TGTGCCAGCAGCCAAGCGGGTGTCCACGGTGGGGGGCTTGAAGCTTTCTTT. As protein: CASSQAGVHGGGLEAFF.

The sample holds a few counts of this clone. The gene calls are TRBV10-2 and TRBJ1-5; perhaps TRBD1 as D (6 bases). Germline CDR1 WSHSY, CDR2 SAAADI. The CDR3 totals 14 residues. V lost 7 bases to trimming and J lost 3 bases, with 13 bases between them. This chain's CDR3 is CASTQDRYNQPQHF. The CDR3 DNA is TGCGCCAGCACTCAGGACAGATACAATCAGCCCCAGCATTTT.

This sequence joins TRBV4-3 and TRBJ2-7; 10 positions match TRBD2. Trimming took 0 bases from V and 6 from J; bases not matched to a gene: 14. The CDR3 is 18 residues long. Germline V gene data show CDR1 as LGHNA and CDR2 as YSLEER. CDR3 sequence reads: CASSQDPVGASGRREQYF. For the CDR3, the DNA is TGCGCCAGCAGCCAAGATCCGGTCGGGGCTAGCGGGAGACGCGAGCAGTACTTC.

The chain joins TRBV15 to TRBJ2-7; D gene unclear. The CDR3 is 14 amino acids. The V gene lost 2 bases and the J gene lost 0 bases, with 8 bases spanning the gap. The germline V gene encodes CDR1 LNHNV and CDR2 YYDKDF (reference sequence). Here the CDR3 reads CATSRPESSYEQYF. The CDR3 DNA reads TGTGCCACCAGCAGACCAGAGAGCTCCTACGAGCAGTACTTC. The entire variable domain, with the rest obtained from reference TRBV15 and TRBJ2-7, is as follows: DAMVIQNPRYQVTQFGKPVTLSCSQTLNHNVMYWYQQKSSQAPKLLFHYYDKDFNNEADTPDNFQSRRPNTSFCFLDIRSPGLGDTAMYLCATSRPESSYEQYFGPGTRLTVT.

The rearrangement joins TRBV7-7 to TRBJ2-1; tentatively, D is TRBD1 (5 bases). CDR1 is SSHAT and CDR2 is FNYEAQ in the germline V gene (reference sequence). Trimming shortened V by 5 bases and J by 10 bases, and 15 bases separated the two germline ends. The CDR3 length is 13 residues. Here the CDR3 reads CASSPQGAWEQFF. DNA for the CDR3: TGTGCCAGCAGCCCCCAAGGGGCCTGGGAGCAGTTCTTC.

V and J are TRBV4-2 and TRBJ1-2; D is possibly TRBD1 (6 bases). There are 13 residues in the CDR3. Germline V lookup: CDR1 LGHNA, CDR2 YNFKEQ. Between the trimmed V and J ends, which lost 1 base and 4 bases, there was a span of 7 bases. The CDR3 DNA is TGTGCCAGCAGCCAAGGACAGGTCTATGGCTACACCTTC. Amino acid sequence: CASSQGQVYGYTF.

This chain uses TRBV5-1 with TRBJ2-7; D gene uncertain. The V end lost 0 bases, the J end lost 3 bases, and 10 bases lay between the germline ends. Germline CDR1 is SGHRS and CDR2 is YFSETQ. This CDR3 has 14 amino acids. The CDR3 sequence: CASSLEAEHYEQYF. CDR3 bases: TGCGCCAGCAGCTTGGAAGCAGAGCACTACGAGCAGTACTTC.

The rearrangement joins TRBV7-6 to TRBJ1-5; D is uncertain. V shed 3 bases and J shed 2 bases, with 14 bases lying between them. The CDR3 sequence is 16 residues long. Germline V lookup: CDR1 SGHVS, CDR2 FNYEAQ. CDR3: CASSLLGEMGNQPQHF. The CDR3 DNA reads TGTGCCAGCAGCTTGCTGGGCGAGATGGGCAATCAGCCCCAGCATTTT.

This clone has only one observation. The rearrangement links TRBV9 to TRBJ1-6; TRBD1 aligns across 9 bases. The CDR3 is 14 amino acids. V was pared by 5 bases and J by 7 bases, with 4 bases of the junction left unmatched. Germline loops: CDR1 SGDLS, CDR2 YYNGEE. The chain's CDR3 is CASRGGQGNSPLHF. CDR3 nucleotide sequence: TGTGCCAGCAGAGGCGGACAGGGGAATTCACCCCTCCACTTT. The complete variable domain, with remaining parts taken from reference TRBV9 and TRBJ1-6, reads DSGVTQTPKHLITATGQRVTLRCSPRSGDLSVYWYQQSLDQGLQFLIQYYNGEERAKGNILERFSAQQFPDLHSELNLSSLELGDSALYFCASRGGQGNSPLHFGNGTRLTVT.

DNA for the CDR3: TGTGCCAGCAGTGACTCCCCTTGGAGTGAAAAACTGTTTTTT. This encodes CASSDSPWSEKLFF. This sequence joins TRBV6-4 and TRBJ1-4; D unclear. V lost 0 bases to trimming and J lost 7 bases, with 9 bases between them. Germline V CDR1 and CDR2: MRHNA, SNTAGT. The CDR3 is 14 residues long.

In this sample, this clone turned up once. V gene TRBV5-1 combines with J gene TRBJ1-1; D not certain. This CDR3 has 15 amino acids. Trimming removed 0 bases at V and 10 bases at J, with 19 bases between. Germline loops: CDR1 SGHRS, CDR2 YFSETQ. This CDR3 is CASSLETNPTPGAFF. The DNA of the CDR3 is TGCGCCAGCAGCTTGGAAACTAACCCCACGCCGGGAGCTTTCTTT.

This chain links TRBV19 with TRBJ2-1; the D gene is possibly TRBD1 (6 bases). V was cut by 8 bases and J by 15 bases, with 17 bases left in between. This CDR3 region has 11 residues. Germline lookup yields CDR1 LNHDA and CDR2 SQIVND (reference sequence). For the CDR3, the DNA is TGTGCCAGTGAACAGGGTTTAGCTTTGTTCTTC. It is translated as CASEQGLALFF.

The CDR3 here is CASSAIVVAWDEQYF. The CDR3 DNA sequence: TGTGCCAGCAGTGCAATCGTAGTCGCCTGGGACGAGCAGTACTTC. The J gene is TRBJ2-7, the V gene TRBV27, with D unresolved. The CDR3 contains 15 residues. V dropped 5 bases and J dropped 5 bases, with 19 bases sitting between them. Germline V gives CDR1 MNHEY, CDR2 SMNVEV (reference sequence).

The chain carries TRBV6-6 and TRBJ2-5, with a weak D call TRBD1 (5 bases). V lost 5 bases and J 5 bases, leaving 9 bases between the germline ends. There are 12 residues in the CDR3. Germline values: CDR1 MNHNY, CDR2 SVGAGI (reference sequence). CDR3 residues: CASSGKGETQYF. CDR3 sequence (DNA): TGTGCCAGCAGTGGGAAGGGGGAGACCCAGTACTTC.

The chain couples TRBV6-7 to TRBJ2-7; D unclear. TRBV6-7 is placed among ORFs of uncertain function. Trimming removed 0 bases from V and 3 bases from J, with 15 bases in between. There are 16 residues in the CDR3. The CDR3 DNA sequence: TGTGCCAGCAGTTACTCGACCCTATGCCAGGACTACGAGCAGTACTTC. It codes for CASSYSTLCQDYEQYF.

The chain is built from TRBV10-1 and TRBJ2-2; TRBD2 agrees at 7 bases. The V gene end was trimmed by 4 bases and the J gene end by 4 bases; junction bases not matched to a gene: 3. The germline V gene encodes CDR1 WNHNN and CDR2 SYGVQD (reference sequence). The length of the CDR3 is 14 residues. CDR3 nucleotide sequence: TGCGCCAGCAGTGCCAGCGGGGCCACCGGGGAGCTGTTTTTT. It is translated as CASSASGATGELFF.

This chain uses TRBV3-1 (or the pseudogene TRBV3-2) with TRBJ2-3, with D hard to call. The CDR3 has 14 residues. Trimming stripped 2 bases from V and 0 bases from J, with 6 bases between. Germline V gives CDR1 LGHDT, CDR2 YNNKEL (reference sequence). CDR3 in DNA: TGTGCCAGCAGCCAACGTGGTAGCACAGATACGCAGTATTTT. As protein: CASSQRGSTDTQYF.

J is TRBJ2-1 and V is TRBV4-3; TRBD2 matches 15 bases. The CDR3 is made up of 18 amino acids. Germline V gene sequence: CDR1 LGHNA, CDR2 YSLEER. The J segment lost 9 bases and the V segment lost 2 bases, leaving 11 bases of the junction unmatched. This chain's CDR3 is CASSQHPGLAGGRVEQFF. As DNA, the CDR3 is TGCGCCAGCAGCCAACACCCCGGACTAGCGGGGGGGCGGGTTGAGCAGTTCTTC.

In DNA form, the CDR3 reads TGTGCCAGTAGCAGTCAGGTTGGTCAGCCCCAGCATTTT. Residues: CASSSQVGQPQHF. This chain uses TRBV19 with TRBJ1-5; no clear D. CDR3 size: 13 residues. Germline assignment: CDR1 LNHDA and CDR2 SQIVND (reference sequence). Trimming pared 6 bases from V and 6 bases from J, leaving 12 bases between.